This T cell receptor beta chain appears in the sequencing data of a study of T cells in Graves' hyperthyroidism and ophthalmopathy. Lactation, pregnancy, other autoimmune disease or uncontrolled infection excluded patients. CDR3 length: 13 amino acids. CDR1 and CDR2 from the germline V gene are WNHNN and SYGVQD (reference sequence). With 3 bases removed from V and 6 bases from J, the gap between germline ends came to 11 bases. RNA transcripts gave rise to amplified TCR beta CDR3 regions. The TCR CDR3 first-round RT-PCR relied on the HTBI primer set. TCRdb analysed the multiplex PCR reads with MiXCR anew, one entry per CDR3 protein. This sample has a few hundred thousand distinct CDR3 sequences, with under 20% found just once.

This receptor was taken from a woman in her late teens or twenties with Graves' ophthalmopathy. The sequencing sample was made of blood. The chain joins TRBV10-1 to TRBJ1-1; D remains ambiguous. Written as DNA, the CDR3 is TGCGCCAGCAGTGATCCGGGGAGCGCTGAAGCTTTCTTT. Translation gives CASSDPGSAEAFF.